The 4 T cell receptor beta chains below come from one sample, sequenced in a study of glioma-infiltrating T cells after dendritic cell vaccination (dated by TCRdb to the mid-2010s). Preparation of the library involved the immunoSEQ multiplex PCR assay. The clones in this table, taken by TCRdb from immuneACCESS, are in-frame only. Not every clone is retained; where verified, under half of the shortfall comes from an unresolved V gene, and the cause of the rest is unknown. In this sample the table shows 80,000 to 100,000 clones, roughly three quarters of which occur a single time. The ten largest make up under 7% of the sample. The starting material was blood, obtained before dendritic cell vaccination. These receptors all come from a human donor with glioblastoma.

A few counts support this clone. The chain links TRBV5-1 to TRBJ2-7, with 9 nucleotides matching TRBD1. The CDR3 runs to 15 residues. In germline, CDR1 is SGHRS, CDR2 YFSETQ. V shed 0 bases and J 4 bases; nucleotides not matched to a gene: 5. CDR3 DNA: TGCGCCAGCAGCTTGGATGGGACAGGGATATACGAGCAGTACTTC. This translates into CASSLDGTGIYEQYF.

The count of this clone is one. The chain uses TRBV30 and TRBJ1-2; no clear D gene. The germline V gene encodes CDR1 GTSNPN and CDR2 SVGIG (reference sequence). The ends were cut back, 0 bases at V and 6 bases at J, with 8 bases in the middle. The CDR3 has 12 amino acids. CDR3 DNA: TGTGCCTGGAGTGTCCAGATTAATGGCTACACCTTC. This codes for CAWSVQINGYTF.

The chain carries TRBV14 and TRBJ2-7; 11 nucleotides line up with TRBD1. CDR1 is SGHDN and CDR2 is FVKESK in the germline V gene. The CDR3 is made up of 18 amino acids. V shed 4 bases, J shed 0 bases, and the junction held 11 bases outside the gene matches. The CDR3 nucleotides read TGTGCCAGCAGCCGAAGGACAGGGGGCTCCCTCGACTCCTACGAGCAGTACTTC. Protein sequence: CASSRRTGGSLDSYEQYF.

The V gene is TRBV9, the J gene TRBJ2-1; TRBD2 matches at 14 bases. Germline-derived CDR1 and CDR2 are SGDLS and YYNGEE. J was trimmed by 8 bases and V by 4 bases; bases with no gene match: 5. The CDR3 consists of 15 residues. The DNA for the CDR3 is TGTGCCAGCAGCTTCGGGACTAGCGGGAGTGATGAGCAGTTCTTC. It encodes CASSFGTSGSDEQFF.